The entry below gives a single T cell receptor (beta chain) sequence along with its context. These data belong to a study of blood T cell repertoires in COVID-19. Study-level background: COVID-19 samples collected from the United States, Italy and Spain covered acute and convalescent phases. Nucleic acid was either cDNA or gDNA, and it came from T cells, B-cell-depleted T cells, or PBMCs.

The CDR3 consists of 16 residues. V was clipped by 3 bases and J by 2 bases, with 15 bases between them. Germline V gives CDR1 MNHEY, CDR2 SVGEGT. Enrolled through a virtual design, the participants were between roughly 18 and 90 years of age and came from 24 US areas. The study counted Cohort 3 donors as recovered given two negative PCRs, clearance, or symptom resolution. The table came from immunoSEQ multiplex PCR; TCRdb's copy has only in-frame clones and leaves some out. The sample shows 300,000 to 350,000 clones, roughly 91% of them seen only once. Sequenced: PBMCs or T cells enriched from blood (not recorded which). This TCR derives from a woman in her 30s who had recovered from COVID-19. V gene TRBV6-2 or TRBV6-3 combines with J gene TRBJ2-3; TRBD2 might be the D (6 bases). CDR3 residues: CASSYGPGLSTDTQYF. Here the CDR3 DNA reads TGTGCCAGCAGTTATGGCCCGGGACTCTCCACAGATACGCAGTATTTT.